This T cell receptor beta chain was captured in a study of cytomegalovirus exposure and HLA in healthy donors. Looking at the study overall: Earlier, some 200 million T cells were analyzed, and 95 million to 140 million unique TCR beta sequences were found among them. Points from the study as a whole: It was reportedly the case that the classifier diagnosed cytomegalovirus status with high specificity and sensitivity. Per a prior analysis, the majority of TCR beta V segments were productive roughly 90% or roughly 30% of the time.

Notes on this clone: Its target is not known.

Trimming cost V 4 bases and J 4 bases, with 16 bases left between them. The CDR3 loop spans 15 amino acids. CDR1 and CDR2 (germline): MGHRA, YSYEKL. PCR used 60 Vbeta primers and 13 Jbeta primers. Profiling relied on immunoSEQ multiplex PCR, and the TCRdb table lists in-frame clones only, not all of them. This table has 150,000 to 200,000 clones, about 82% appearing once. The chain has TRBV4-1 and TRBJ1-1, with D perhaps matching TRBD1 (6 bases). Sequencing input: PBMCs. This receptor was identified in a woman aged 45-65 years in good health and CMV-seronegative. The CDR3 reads CASSPGGQGGTEAFF. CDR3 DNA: TGCGCCAGCAGCCCCGGGGGGCAGGGAGGCACTGAAGCTTTCTTT.